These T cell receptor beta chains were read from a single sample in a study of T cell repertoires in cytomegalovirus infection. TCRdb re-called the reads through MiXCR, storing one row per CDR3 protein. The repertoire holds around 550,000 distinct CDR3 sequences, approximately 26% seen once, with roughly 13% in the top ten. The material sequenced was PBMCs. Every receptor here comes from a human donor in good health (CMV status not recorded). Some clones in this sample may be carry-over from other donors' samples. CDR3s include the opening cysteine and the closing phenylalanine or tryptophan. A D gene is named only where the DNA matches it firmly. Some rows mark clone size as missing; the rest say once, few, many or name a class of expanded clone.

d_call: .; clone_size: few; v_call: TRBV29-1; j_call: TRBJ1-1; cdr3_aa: CSVRGNTEAFF; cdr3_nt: TGCAGCGTTCGAGGTAACACTGAAGCTTTCTTT
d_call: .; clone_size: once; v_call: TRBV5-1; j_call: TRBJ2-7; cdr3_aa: CASSLYRQAVIGYEQYF; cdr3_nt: TGCGCCAGCAGCTTGTACCGACAGGCCGTTATAGGCTACGAGCAGTACTTC
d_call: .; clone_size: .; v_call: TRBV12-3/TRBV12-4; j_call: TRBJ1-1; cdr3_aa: CASRGVRTNTEAFF; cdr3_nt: TGTGCCAGCAGGGGGGTCAGGACGAACACTGAAGCTTTCTTT
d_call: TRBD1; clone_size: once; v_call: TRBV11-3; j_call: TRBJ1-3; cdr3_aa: CASRYDRVFTIYF; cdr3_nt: TGTGCCAGCAGATACGACAGGGTCTTCACCATATATTTT
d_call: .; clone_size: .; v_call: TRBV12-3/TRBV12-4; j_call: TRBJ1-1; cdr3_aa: CASTPPKNTEAFF; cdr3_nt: TGTGCCAGCACCCCCCCCAAGAACACTGAAGCTTTCTTT
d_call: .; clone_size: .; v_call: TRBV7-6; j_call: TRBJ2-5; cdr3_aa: CASSLDGTHQETQYF; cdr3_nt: TGTGCCAGCAGCTTAGATGGGACACACCAAGAGACCCAGTACTTC
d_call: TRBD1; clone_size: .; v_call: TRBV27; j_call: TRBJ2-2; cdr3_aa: CASSPPGQIPFDTGELFF; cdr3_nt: TGTGCCAGCAGTCCCCCGGGACAGATACCCTTTGACACCGGGGAGCTGTTTTTT
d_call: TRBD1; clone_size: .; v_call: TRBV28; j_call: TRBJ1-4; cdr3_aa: CASSRQGILEKLFF; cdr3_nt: TGTGCCAGCAGCCGACAGGGGATATTAGAAAAACTGTTTTTT
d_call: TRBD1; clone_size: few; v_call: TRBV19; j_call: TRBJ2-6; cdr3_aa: CASRDTGAGANVLTF; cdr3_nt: TGTGCCAGTAGGGATACAGGGGCTGGGGCCAACGTCCTGACTTTC
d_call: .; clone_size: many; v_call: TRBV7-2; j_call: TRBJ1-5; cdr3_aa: CASSLVRASNQPQHF; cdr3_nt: TGTGCCAGCAGCTTAGTTCGAGCTAGCAATCAGCCCCAGCATTTT
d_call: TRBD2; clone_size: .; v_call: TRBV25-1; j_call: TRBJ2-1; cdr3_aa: CASSELWEGAYNEQFF; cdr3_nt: TGTGCCAGCAGTGAATTGTGGGAGGGAGCCTACAATGAGCAGTTCTTC
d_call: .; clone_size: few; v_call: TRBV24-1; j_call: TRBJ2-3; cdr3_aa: CATSDFTGSTDTQYF; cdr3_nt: TGTGCCACCAGTGATTTCACAGGGAGCACAGATACGCAGTATTTT
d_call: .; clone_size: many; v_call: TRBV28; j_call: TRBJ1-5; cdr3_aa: CASRLSNQPQHF; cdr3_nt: TGTGCCAGCAGGTTAAGCAATCAGCCCCAGCATTTT
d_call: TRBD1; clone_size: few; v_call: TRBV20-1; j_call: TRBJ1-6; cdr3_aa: CSARDSQAINSPLHF; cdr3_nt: TGCAGTGCTCGGGACAGCCAAGCTATTAATTCACCCCTCCACTTT
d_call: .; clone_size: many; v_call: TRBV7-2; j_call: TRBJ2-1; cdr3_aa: CASSLGGRDVDEQFF; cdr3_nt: TGTGCCAGCAGCTTGGGGGGCCGGGACGTTGATGAGCAGTTCTTC
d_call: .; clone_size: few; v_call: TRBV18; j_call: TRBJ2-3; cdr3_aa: CASSPRGGRLGTDTQYF; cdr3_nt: TGTGCCAGCTCACCCCGGGGCGGACGTTTGGGCACAGATACGCAGTATTTT
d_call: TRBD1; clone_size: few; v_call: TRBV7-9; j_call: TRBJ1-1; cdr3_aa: CASSREQGLAFF; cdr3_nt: TGTGCCAGCAGCCGAGAACAGGGGTTGGCTTTCTTT
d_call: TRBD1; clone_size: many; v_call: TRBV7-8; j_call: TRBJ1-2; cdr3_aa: CASSLPTQGVEVDGYTF; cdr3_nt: TGTGCCAGCAGCTTACCGACACAGGGGGTGGAAGTTGATGGCTACACCTTC
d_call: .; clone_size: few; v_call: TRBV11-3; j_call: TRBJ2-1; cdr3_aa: CASSGASYNEQFF; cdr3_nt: TGTGCCAGCAGCGGGGCGTCCTACAATGAGCAGTTCTTC
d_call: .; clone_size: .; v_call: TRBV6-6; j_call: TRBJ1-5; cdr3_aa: CASSYRGTFSNQPQHF; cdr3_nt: TGTGCCAGCAGTTACCGCGGGACATTTAGCAATCAGCCCCAGCATTTT
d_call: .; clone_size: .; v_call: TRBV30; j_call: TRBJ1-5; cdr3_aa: CAWSVGSNQPQHF; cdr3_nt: TGTGCCTGGAGTGTGGGAAGCAATCAGCCCCAGCATTTT
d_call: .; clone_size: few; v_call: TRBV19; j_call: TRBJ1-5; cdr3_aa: CASSRTGISNQPQHF; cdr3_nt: TGTGCCAGTAGTAGAACAGGAATTAGCAATCAGCCCCAGCATTTT
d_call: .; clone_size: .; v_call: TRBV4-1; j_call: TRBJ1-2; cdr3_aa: CASSQDWPGTYGYTF; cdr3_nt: TGCGCCAGCAGCCAAGATTGGCCGGGCACCTATGGCTACACCTTC
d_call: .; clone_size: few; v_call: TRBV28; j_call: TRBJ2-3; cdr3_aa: CASSSNREDTQYF; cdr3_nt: TGTGCCAGCAGTTCTAACCGAGAAGATACGCAGTATTTT
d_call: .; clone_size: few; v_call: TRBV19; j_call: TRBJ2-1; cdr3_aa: CASSIIVFENEQFF; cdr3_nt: TGTGCCAGTAGTATAATAGTCTTCGAAAATGAGCAGTTCTTC
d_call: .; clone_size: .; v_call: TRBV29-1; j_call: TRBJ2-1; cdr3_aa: CSVGGLSQFF; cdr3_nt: TGCAGCGTTGGTGGACTATCTCAGTTCTTC
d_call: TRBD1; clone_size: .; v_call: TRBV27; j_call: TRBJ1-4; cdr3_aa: CASSPTSTGRDEKLFF; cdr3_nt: TGTGCCAGCAGTCCGACATCGACAGGGCGGGATGAAAAACTGTTTTTT
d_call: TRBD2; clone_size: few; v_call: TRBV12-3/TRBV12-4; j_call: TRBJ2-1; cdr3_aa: CASSQGLESYNEQFF; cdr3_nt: TGTGCCAGCAGTCAGGGACTAGAGTCCTACAATGAGCAGTTCTTC
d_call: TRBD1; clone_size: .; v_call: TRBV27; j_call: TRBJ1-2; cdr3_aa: CASSPTGGRRGYTF; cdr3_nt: TGTGCCAGCAGTCCCACAGGGGGCAGGCGTGGCTACACCTTC
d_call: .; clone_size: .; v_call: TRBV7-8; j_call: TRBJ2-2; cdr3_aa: CASSLRGRGPGELFF; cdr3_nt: TGTGCCAGCAGCTTAAGGGGACGGGGGCCCGGGGAGCTGTTTTTT
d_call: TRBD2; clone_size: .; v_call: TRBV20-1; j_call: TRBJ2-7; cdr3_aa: CSANGVAGAGNEQYF; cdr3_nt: TGCAGTGCTAACGGCGTAGCGGGAGCAGGCAACGAGCAGTACTTC
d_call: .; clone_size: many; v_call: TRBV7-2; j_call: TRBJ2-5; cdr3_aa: CASSEALETKETQYF; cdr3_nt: TGTGCCAGCAGCGAAGCCCTAGAAACTAAAGAGACCCAGTACTTC